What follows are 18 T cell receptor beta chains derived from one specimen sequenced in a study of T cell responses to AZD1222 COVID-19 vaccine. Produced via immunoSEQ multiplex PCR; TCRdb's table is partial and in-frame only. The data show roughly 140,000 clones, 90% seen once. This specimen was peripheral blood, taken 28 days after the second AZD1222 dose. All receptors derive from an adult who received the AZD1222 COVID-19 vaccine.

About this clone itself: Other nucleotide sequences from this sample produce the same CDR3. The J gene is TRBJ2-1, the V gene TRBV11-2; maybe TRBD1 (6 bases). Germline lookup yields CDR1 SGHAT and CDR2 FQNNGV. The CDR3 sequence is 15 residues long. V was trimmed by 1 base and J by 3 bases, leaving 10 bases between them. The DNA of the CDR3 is TGTGCCAGCAGCTTAGGCCAAGGGGGCTACAATGAGCAGTTCTTC. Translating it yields CASSLGQGGYNEQFF.

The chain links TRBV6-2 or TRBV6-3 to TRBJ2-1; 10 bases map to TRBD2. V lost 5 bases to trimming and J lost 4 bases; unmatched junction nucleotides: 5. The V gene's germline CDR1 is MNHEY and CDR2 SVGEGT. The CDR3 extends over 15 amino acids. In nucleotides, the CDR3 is TGTGCCAGCAGTCAAGCGGGAGGGCCTTACAATGAGCAGTTCTTC. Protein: CASSQAGGPYNEQFF.

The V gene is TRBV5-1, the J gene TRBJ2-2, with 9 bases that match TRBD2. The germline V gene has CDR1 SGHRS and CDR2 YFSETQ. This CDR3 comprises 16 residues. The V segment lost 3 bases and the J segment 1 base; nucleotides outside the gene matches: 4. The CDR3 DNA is TGCGCCAGCAGCTCGACTAGCGGAAAGAACACCGGGGAGCTGTTTTTT. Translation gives CASSSTSGKNTGELFF.

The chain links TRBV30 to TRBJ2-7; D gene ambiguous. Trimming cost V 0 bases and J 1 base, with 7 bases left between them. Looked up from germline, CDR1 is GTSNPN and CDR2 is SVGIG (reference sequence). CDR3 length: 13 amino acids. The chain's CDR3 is CAWSVGRSYEQYV. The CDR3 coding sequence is TGTGCCTGGAGTGTGGGCAGGTCCTACGAGCAGTACGTC.

This chain's CDR3 is CASSQGIYEQYF. CDR3 DNA: TGTGCCAGCAGCCAAGGTATCTACGAGCAGTACTTC. This chain links TRBV3-1 (or the pseudogene TRBV3-2) with TRBJ2-7, with D uncertain. This CDR3 spans 12 amino acids. The germline V and J ends were trimmed by 1 base and 3 bases, with 4 bases remaining between them. CDR1 LGHDT and CDR2 YNNKEL come from the germline V gene (reference sequence).

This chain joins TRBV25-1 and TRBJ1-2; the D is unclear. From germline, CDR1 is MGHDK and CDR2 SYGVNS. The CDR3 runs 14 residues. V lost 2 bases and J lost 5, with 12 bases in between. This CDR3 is CASSEGRGIYGYTF. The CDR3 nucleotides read TGTGCCAGCAGTGAAGGGAGAGGAATATATGGCTACACCTTC.

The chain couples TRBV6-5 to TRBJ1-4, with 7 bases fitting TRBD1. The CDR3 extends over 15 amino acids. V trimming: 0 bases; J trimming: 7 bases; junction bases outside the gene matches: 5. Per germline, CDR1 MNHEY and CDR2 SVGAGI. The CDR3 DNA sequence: TGTGCCAGCAGTTACTCTGGCAGGGGGGTTGAAAAACTGTTTTTT. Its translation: CASSYSGRGVEKLFF.

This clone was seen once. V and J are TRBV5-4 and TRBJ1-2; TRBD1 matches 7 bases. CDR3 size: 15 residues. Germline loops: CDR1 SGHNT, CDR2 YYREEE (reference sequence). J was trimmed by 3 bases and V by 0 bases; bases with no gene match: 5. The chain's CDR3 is CASSLEGAGYYGYTF. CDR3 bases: TGTGCCAGCAGCTTGGAGGGGGCAGGTTACTATGGCTACACCTTC.

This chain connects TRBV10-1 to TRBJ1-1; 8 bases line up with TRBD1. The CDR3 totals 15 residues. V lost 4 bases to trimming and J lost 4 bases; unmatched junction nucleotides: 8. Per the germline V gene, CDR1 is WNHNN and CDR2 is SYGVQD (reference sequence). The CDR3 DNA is TGCGCCAGCAGTGGATCGACAGGGGTCGGCACTGAAGCTTTCTTT. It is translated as CASSGSTGVGTEAFF.

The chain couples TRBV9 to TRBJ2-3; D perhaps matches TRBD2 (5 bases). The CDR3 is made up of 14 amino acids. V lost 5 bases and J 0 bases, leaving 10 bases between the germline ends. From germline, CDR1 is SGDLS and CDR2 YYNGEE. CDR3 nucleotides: TGTGCCAGCAGAGGACGGGGTAGCACAGATACGCAGTATTTT. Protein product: CASRGRGSTDTQYF.

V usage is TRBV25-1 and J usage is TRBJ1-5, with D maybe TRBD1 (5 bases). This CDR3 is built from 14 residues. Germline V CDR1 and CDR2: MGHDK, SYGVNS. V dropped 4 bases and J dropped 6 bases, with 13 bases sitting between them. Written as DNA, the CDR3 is TGTGCCAGCAGTGTAAGGGGTAATGGTCAGCCCCAGCATTTT. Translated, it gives CASSVRGNGQPQHF. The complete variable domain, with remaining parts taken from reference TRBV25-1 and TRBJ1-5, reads EADIYQTPRYLVIGTGKKITLECSQTMGHDKMYWYQQDPGMELHLIHYSYGVNSTEKGDLSSESTVSRIRTEHFPLTLESARPSHTSQYLCASSVRGNGQPQHFGDGTRLSIL.

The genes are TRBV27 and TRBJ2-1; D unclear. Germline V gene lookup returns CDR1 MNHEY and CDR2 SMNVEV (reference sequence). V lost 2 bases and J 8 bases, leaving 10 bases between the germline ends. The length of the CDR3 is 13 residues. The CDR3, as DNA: TGTGCCAGCAGTTTAGAAGCTGGCTATGAGCAGTTCTTC. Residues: CASSLEAGYEQFF.

In nucleotides, the CDR3 is TGTGCCAGCAGCCGCCAGGGATCCCAAGAGACCCAGTACTTC. Translation: CASSRQGSQETQYF. The chain is built from TRBV7-2 and TRBJ2-5, with D possibly matching TRBD1 (5 bases). CDR1 and CDR2 (germline): SGHTA, FQGNSA. Trimming left V 5 bases short and J 1 base short, with 11 bases between. The CDR3 spans 14 residues. Combining the CDR3 with reference TRBV7-2 and TRBJ2-5 gives the whole variable domain GAGVSQSPSNKVTEKGKDVELRCDPISGHTALYWYRQSLGQGLEFLIYFQGNSAPDKSGLPSDRFSAERTGGSVSTLTIQRTQQEDSAVYLCASSRQGSQETQYFGPGTRLLVL.

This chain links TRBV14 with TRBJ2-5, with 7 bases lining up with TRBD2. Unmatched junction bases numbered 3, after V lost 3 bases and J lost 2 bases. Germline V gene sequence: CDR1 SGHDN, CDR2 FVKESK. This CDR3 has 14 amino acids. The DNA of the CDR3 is TGTGCCAGCAGCCAGACTAGCTGGCAAGAGACCCAGTACTTC. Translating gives CASSQTSWQETQYF.

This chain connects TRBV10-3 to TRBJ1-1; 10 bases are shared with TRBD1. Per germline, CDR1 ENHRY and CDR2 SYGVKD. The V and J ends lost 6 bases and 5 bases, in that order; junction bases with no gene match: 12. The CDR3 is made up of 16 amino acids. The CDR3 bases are TGTGCCATCAGCATGACAGGGGGCGCGGGGTATACTGAAGCTTTCTTT. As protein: CAISMTGGAGYTEAFF.

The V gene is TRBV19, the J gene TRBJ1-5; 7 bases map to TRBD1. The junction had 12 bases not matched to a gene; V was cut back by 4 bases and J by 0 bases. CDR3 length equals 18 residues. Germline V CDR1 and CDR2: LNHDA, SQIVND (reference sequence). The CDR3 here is CASSTRTDRDHSNQPQHF. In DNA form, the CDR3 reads TGTGCCAGTAGTACACGCACCGACAGGGACCATAGCAATCAGCCCCAGCATTTT.

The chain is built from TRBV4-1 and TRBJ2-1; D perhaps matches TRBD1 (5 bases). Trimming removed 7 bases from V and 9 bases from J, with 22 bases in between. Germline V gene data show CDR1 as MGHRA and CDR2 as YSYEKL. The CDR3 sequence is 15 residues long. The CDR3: CASTNVPGRAAEQFF. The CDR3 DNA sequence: TGCGCCAGCACCAACGTTCCTGGCAGGGCGGCTGAGCAGTTCTTC.

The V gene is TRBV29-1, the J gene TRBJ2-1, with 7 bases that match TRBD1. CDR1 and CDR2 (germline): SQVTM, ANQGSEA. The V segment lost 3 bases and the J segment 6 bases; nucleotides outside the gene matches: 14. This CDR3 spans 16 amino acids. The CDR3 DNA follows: TGCAGCGTTGATGTAGCCTACAGGGGTCTACTCAATGAGCAGTTCTTC. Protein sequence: CSVDVAYRGLLNEQFF.